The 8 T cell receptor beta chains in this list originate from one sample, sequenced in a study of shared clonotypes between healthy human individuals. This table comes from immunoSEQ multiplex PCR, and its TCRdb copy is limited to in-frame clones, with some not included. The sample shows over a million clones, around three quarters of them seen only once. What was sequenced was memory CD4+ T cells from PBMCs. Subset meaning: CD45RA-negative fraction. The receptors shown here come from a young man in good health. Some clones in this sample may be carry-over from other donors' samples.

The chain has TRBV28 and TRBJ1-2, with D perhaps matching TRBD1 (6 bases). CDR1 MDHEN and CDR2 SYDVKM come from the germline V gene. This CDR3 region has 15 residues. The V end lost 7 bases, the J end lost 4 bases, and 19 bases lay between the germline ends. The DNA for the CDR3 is TGTGCCAGCATTCCCGGTTCGACAGGCACCTATGGCTACACCTTC. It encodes CASIPGSTGTYGYTF.

The CDR3 here is CASSQENRDEQYF. As DNA, the CDR3 is TGCGCCAGCAGCCAAGAGAACAGGGACGAGCAGTACTTC. The chain joins TRBV4-1 to TRBJ2-7, with a possible D match to TRBD1 (6 bases). The CDR3 spans 13 residues. Trimming shortened V by 0 bases and J by 5 bases, and 8 bases separated the two germline ends. Germline V gene lookup returns CDR1 MGHRA and CDR2 YSYEKL.

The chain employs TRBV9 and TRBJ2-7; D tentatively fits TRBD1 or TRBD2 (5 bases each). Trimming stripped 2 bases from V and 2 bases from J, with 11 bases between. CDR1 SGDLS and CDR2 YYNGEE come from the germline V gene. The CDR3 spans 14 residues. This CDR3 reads CASSVQGVPYEQYF. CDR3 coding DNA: TGTGCCAGCAGCGTTCAGGGAGTTCCCTACGAGCAGTACTTC. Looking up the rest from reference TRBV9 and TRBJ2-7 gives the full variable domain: DSGVTQTPKHLITATGQRVTLRCSPRSGDLSVYWYQQSLDQGLQFLIQYYNGEERAKGNILERFSAQQFPDLHSELNLSSLELGDSALYFCASSVQGVPYEQYFGPGTRLTVT.

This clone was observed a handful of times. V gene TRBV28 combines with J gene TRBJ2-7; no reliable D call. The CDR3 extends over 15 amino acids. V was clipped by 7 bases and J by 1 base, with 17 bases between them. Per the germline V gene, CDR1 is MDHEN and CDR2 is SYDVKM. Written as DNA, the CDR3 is TGTGCCAGCACCCTTATAAACGACGGATCCTACGAGCAGTACTTC. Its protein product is CASTLINDGSYEQYF.

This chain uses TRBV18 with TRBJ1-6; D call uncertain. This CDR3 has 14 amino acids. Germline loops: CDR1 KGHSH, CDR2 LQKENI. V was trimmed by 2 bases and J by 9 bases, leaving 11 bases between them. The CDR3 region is CASSPVAEGSPLHF. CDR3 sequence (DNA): TGTGCCAGCTCACCAGTCGCGGAAGGTTCACCCCTCCACTTT.

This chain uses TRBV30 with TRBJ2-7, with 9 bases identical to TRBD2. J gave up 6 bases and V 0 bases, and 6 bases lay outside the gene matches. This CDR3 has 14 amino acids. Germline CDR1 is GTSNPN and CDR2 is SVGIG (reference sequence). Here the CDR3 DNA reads TGTGCCTGGAGTGTCGTTAGCGGGAGTAGCGAGCAGTACTTC. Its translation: CAWSVVSGSSEQYF.

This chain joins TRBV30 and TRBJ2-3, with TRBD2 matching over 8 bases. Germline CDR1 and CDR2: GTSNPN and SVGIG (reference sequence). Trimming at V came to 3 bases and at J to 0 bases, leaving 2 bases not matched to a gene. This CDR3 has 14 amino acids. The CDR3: CAWRASGSTDTQYF. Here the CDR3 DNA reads TGTGCCTGGAGGGCTAGCGGGAGCACAGATACGCAGTATTTT.

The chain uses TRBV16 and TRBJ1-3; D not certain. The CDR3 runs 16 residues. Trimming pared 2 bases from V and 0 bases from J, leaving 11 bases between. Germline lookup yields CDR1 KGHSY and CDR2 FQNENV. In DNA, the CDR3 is TGTGCCAGCAGCCAACTCACAGAAACCTCTGGAAACACCATATATTTT. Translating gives CASSQLTETSGNTIYF.